This T cell receptor (beta chain) was found in a study of cytomegalovirus exposure and HLA in healthy donors. The study's findings and limits: Within an earlier analysis, most TCR beta V segments proved productive either about 87% or about 30% of the time. There were some public TCRs occurring in many donors, but most TCR sequences were rare. Sequencing probably produced one cluster of sequence variants that were highly shared.

Remarks on this clone: What it binds is unknown.

V was clipped by 2 bases and J by 2 bases; unmatched bases: 3. Germline CDR1 reads MNHEY; CDR2 reads SVGAGI. The length of the CDR3 is 15 residues. Primers for the PCR totalled 60 Vbeta and 13 Jbeta. The protocol was immunoSEQ multiplex PCR, while the TCRdb copy is restricted to in-frame clones and leaves out a portion. The profile shows about 140,000 clones, around 72% of them singletons. This receptor was obtained from a middle-aged man in good health and CMV-seronegative. The gene calls are TRBV6-5 and TRBJ2-7, with 10 bases fitting TRBD1. Sequencing was performed on PBMCs. CDR3 in DNA: TGTGCCAGCAGTTACACCGGGACAGGGGCCTACGAGCAGTACTTC. Protein sequence: CASSYTGTGAYEQYF.